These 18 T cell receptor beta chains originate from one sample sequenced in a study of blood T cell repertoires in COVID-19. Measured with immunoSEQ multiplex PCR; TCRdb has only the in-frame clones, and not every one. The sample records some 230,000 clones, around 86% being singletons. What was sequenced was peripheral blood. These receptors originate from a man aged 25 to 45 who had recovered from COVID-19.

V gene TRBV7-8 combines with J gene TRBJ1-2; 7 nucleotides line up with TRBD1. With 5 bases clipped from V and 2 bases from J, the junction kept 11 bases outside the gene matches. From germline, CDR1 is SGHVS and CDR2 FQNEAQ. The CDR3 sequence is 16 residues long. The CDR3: CASSIETGTANYGYTF. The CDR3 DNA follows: TGTGCCAGCAGCATAGAAACCGGGACAGCAAACTATGGCTACACCTTC.

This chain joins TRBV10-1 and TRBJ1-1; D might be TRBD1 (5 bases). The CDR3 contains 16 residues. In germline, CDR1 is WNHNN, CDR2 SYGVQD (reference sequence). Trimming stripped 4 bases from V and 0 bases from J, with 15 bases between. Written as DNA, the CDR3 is TGCGCCAGCAGTGTTAATCGGGGGATTATGAACACTGAAGCTTTCTTT. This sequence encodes CASSVNRGIMNTEAFF.

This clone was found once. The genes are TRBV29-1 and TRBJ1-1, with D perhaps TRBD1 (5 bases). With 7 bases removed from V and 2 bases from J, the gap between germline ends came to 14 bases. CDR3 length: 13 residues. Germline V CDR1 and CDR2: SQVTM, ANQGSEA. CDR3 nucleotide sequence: TGCAGCGAGACGGGGGGGGTTAACACTGAAGCTTTCTTT. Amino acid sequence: CSETGGVNTEAFF. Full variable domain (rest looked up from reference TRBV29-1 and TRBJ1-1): SAVISQKPSRDICQRGTSLTIQCQVDSQVTMMFWYRQQPGQSLTLIATANQGSEATYESGFVIDKFPISRPNLTFSTLTVSNMSPEDSSIYLCSETGGVNTEAFFGQGTRLTVV.

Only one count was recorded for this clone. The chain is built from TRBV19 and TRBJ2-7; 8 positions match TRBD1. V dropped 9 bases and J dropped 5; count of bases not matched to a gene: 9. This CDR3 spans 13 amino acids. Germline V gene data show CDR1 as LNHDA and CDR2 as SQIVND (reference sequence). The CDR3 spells CASKGTGVNEQYF. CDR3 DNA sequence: TGTGCCAGCAAGGGGACAGGTGTCAACGAGCAGTACTTC.

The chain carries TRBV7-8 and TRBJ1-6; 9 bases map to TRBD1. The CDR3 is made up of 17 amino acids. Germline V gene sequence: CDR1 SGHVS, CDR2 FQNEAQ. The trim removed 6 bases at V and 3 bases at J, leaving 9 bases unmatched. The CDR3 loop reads CASRELETGGYNSPLHF. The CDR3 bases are TGTGCCAGCAGGGAACTAGAGACAGGGGGCTATAATTCACCCCTCCACTTT.

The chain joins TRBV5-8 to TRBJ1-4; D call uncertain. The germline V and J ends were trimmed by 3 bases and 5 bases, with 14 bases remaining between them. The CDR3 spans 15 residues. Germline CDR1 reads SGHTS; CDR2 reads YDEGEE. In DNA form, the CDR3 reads TGTGCCAGCAGCTCGATGAGGGCCCCGAATGAAAAACTGTTTTTT. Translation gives CASSSMRAPNEKLFF.

As DNA, the CDR3 is TGTGCCAGCTCACCGAGACAGGACTATGGCTACACCTTC. Its protein is CASSPRQDYGYTF. V usage is TRBV18 and J usage is TRBJ1-2; the D gene is possibly TRBD1 (6 bases). The CDR3 loop spans 13 amino acids. V lost 3 bases, J lost 3 bases, and 8 bases lay in between. Germline V gene lookup returns CDR1 KGHSH and CDR2 LQKENI. Together with reference TRBV18 and TRBJ1-2, the CDR3 gives the full variable domain: NAGVMQNPRHLVRRRGQEARLRCSPMKGHSHVYWYRQLPEEGLKFMVYLQKENIIDESGMPKERFSAEFPKEGPSILRIQQVVRGDSAAYFCASSPRQDYGYTFGSGTRLTVV.

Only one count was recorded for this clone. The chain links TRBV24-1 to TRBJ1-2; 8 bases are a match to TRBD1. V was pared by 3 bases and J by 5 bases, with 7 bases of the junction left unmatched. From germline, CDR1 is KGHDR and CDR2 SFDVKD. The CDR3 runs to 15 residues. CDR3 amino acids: CATSDPGQGLYGYTF. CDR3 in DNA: TGTGCCACCAGTGATCCTGGACAGGGACTTTATGGCTACACCTTC.

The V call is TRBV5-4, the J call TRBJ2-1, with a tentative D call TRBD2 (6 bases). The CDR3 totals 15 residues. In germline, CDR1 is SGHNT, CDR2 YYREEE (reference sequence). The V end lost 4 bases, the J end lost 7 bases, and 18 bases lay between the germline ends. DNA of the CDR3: TGTGCCAGCAGCACCGGGGGTGCGGTTGTGAATGAGCAGTTCTTC. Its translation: CASSTGGAVVNEQFF.

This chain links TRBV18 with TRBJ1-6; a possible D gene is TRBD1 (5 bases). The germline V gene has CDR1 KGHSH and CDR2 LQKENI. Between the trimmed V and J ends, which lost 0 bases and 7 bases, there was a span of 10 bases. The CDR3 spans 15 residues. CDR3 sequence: CASSPPGGWNSPLHF. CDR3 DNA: TGTGCCAGCTCACCACCGGGGGGTTGGAATTCACCCCTCCACTTT.

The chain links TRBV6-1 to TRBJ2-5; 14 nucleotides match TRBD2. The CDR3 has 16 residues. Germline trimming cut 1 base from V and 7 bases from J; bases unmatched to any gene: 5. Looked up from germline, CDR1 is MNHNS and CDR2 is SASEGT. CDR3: CASSEGLAGGQGTQYF. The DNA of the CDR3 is TGTGCCAGCAGTGAAGGACTAGCGGGGGGGCAGGGGACCCAGTACTTC.

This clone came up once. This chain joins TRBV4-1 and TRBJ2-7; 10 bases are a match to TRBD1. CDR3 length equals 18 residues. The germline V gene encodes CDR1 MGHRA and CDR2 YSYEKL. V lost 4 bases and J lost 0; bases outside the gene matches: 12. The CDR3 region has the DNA TGCGCCAGCAGCCGAGTAGACAGGGGGCGCAGGGACTCCTACGAGCAGTACTTC. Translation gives CASSRVDRGRRDSYEQYF.

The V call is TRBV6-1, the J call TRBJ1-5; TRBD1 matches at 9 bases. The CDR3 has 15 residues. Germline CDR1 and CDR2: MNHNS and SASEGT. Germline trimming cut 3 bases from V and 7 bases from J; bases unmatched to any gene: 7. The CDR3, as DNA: TGTGCCAGCAGTGACGTCAGGACAGGGGCCCAGCCCCAGCATTTT. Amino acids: CASSDVRTGAQPQHF.

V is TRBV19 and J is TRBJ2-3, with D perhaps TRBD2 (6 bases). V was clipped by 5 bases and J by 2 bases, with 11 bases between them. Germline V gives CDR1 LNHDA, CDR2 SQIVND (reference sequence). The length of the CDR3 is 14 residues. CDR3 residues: CASSSRTNTDTQYF. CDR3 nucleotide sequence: TGTGCCAGTAGTTCCAGGACTAACACAGATACGCAGTATTTT.

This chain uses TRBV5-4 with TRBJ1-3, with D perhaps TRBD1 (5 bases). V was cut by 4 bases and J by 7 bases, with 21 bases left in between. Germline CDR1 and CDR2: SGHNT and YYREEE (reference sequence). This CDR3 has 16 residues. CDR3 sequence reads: CASSPGGIRSTNTIYF. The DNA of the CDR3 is TGTGCCAGCAGCCCCGGGGGGATCCGGAGCACGAACACCATATATTTT.

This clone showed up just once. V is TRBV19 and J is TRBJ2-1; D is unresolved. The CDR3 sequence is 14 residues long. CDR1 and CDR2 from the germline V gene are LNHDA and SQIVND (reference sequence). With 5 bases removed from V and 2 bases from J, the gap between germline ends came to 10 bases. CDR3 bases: TGTGCCAGTAGTTTTATCTTTCCCTACAATGAGCAGTTCTTC. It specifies CASSFIFPYNEQFF.

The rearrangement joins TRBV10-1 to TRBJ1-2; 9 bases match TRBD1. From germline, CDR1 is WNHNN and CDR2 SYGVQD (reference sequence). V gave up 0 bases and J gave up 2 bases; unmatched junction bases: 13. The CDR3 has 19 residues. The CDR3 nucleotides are TGCGCCAGCAGTGAGTCGAGTCGGACAGGGGATACCGAAAACTATGGCTACACCTTC. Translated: CASSESSRTGDTENYGYTF.

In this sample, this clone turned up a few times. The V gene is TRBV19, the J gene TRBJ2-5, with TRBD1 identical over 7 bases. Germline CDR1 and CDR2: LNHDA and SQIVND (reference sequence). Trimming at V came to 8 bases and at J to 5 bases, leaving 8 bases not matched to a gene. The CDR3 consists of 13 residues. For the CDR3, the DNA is TGTGCCAGTGAAAGGGGGCCGTCGGAGACCCAGTACTTC. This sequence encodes CASERGPSETQYF.